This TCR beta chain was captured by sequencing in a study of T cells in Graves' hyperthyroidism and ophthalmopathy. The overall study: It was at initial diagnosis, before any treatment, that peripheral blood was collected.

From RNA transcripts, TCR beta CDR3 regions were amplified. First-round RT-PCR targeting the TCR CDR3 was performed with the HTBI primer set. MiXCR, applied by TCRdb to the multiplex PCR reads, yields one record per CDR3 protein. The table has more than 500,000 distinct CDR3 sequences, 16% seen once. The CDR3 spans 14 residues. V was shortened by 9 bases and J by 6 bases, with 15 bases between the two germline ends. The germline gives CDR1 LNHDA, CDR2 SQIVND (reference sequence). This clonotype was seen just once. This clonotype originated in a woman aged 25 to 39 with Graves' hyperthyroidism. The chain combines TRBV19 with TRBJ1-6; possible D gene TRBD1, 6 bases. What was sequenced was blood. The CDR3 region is CASRLRGGNSPLHF. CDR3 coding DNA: TGTGCCAGCCGTCTGCGAGGGGGTAATTCACCCCTCCACTTT.